The rows below give T cell receptor beta chains drawn from one sample of a study of beta chain features in type 1 diabetes. Profiled with immunoSEQ multiplex PCR; TCRdb holds only in-frame clones, not every one. The table shows 95,000 to 150,000 clones, with less than 20% occurring only once. Sequences were obtained from central memory CD4+ T cells from blood. These receptor sequences come from a man aged 25 to 40 with type 1 diabetes. Each CDR3 is given with its conserved first and last residue. D genes are given only for firm matches. Not every row has a clone size; where given, it reads once, few, many or a size class.

length,V,J,size,D,CDR3,DNA
13,TRBV19,TRBJ1-6,few,-,CASSTGTNSPLHF,TGTGCCAGTAGTACCGGCACCAATTCACCCCTCCACTTT
15,TRBV7-9,TRBJ2-2,-,-,CASSLPQGNTGELFF,TGTGCCAGCAGCTTACCGCAGGGGAACACCGGGGAGCTGTTTTTT
15,TRBV6-5,TRBJ2-7,-,-,CASSYLEGASYEQYF,TGTGCCAGCAGTTACTTGGAAGGGGCCTCCTACGAGCAGTACTTC
15,TRBV25-1,TRBJ2-1,few,-,CASSELGGSYNEQFF,TGTGCCAGCAGTGAACTCGGTGGCTCCTACAATGAGCAGTTCTTC
15,TRBV7-8,TRBJ2-1,-,TRBD2,CASSSGLARYNEQFF,TGTGCCAGCAGCTCGGGACTAGCTAGATACAATGAGCAGTTCTTC
14,TRBV29-1,TRBJ2-1,-,-,CSVESGGPYNEQFF,TGCAGCGTCGAATCGGGGGGCCCATACAATGAGCAGTTCTTC
13,TRBV6-5,TRBJ2-7,few,TRBD1,CATTTGESYEQYF,TGTGCCACCACGACAGGGGAATCCTACGAGCAGTACTTC
15,TRBV7-2,TRBJ2-3,-,-,CASSLGLEGTDTQYF,TGTGCCAGCAGTTTGGGACTGGAGGGCACAGATACGCAGTATTTT
14,TRBV7-9,TRBJ1-4,-,-,CASSLGNPNEKLFF,TGTGCCAGCAGCTTAGGGAATCCTAATGAAAAACTGTTTTTT
15,TRBV7-9,TRBJ1-4,-,-,CASGLRGATNEKLFF,TGTGCCAGCGGTCTAAGGGGCGCAACTAATGAAAAACTGTTTTTT
11,TRBV20-1,TRBJ2-5,-,-,CSARDRETQYF,TGCAGTGCTAGAGATCGGGAGACCCAGTACTTC
12,TRBV27,TRBJ1-6,-,TRBD1,CASSVQGGPLHF,TGTGCCAGCAGTGTACAGGGGGGACCCCTCCACTTT
14,TRBV7-2,TRBJ2-7,few,TRBD1,CASSPDRGAYEQYF,TGTGCCAGCAGCCCCGACAGGGGGGCATACGAGCAGTACTTC
11,TRBV30,TRBJ1-2,-,-,CAWSHRVYGTF,TGTGCCTGGAGTCACAGGGTTTACGGCACCTTC
16,TRBV5-1,TRBJ2-1,few,-,CASSLEAGSSYNEQFF,TGCGCCAGCAGCTTGGAGGCGGGCTCCTCCTACAATGAGCAGTTCTTC
13,TRBV28,TRBJ2-7,-,TRBD1,CASEVGQHYEQYF,TGTGCCAGCGAAGTGGGACAGCACTACGAGCAGTACTTC
13,TRBV11-3,TRBJ2-3,-,-,CASSLEGADTQYF,TGTGCCAGCAGCTTAGAGGGGGCAGATACGCAGTATTTT
12,TRBV30,TRBJ2-3,few,-,CAWSASTDTQYF,TGTGCCTGGAGTGCTTCGACAGATACGCAGTATTTT
13,TRBV7-2,TRBJ2-2,few,-,CASSSNSPGELFF,TGTGCCAGCAGCTCCAATAGCCCCGGGGAGCTGTTTTTT
14,TRBV30,TRBJ2-5,few,TRBD2,CACESGGRGETQYF,TGTGCCTGTGAGAGCGGGGGAAGGGGAGAGACCCAGTACTTC
17,TRBV11-2,TRBJ2-3,few,TRBD2,CASSLGLAGGLADTQYF,TGTGCCAGCAGCCTCGGACTAGCGGGGGGGCTGGCAGATACGCAGTATTTT
15,TRBV2,TRBJ1-5,-,-,CASSVLGGTGQPQHF,TGTGCCAGCAGTGTACTCGGAGGGACGGGGCAGCCCCAGCATTTT
15,TRBV7-2,TRBJ2-7,few,TRBD2,CASSLSAGGYYEQYF,TGTGCCAGCAGCCTCTCTGCGGGGGGTTATTACGAGCAGTACTTC
15,TRBV7-9,TRBJ1-6,-,-,CASSAPLDRDSPLHF,TGTGCCAGCAGCGCACCGTTGGATAGGGATTCACCCCTCCACTTT
15,TRBV7-2,TRBJ1-2,few,TRBD1,CASSSPRTGAYGYTF,TGTGCCAGCAGCTCCCCTAGGACAGGGGCCTATGGCTACACCTTC
14,TRBV29-1,TRBJ1-5,few,-,CSYSHGDSNQPQHF,TGCAGCTACAGCCATGGGGATAGCAATCAGCCCCAGCATTTT
15,TRBV6-5,TRBJ1-2,few,-,CASRPKSEANYGYTF,TGTGCCAGCAGACCCAAATCGGAGGCTAACTATGGCTACACCTTC
16,TRBV5-1,TRBJ2-1,few,TRBD2,CASSLVTTSGVDEQFF,TGCGCCAGCAGCTTGGTAACGACTAGCGGGGTCGATGAGCAGTTCTTC
14,TRBV6-5,TRBJ2-7,few,-,CASSEWVGNYEQYF,TGTGCCAGCAGTGAGTGGGTCGGGAACTACGAGCAGTACTTC
17,TRBV6-1,TRBJ1-1,-,-,CASSEVTGSWWDTEAFF,TGTGCCAGCAGTGAAGTCACAGGGTCCTGGTGGGACACTGAAGCTTTCTTT
18,TRBV14,TRBJ2-6,-,-,CASSQGWQAISGANVLTF,TGTGCCAGCAGCCAAGGGTGGCAGGCGATCTCTGGGGCCAACGTCCTGACTTTC
15,TRBV7-6,TRBJ2-3,few,-,CASSLNAARTDTQYF,TGTGCCAGCAGCTTAAACGCCGCCCGCACAGATACGCAGTATTTT
14,TRBV6-5,TRBJ2-7,few,TRBD1,CASSYGTGYYEQYF,TGTGCCAGCAGTTACGGGACAGGGTACTACGAGCAGTACTTC
13,TRBV4-2,TRBJ2-5,-,-,CASSQDVAETQYF,TGTGCCAGCAGCCAAGATGTGGCAGAGACCCAGTACTTC
15,TRBV6-1,TRBJ2-1,few,TRBD2,CASSRSGLAAPEQFF,TGTGCCAGCAGTAGGTCGGGACTAGCTGCCCCCGAGCAGTTCTTC
16,TRBV29-1,TRBJ1-2,-,-,CSVEDLQAWQGYGYTF,TGCAGCGTTGAAGATCTTCAAGCGTGGCAGGGATATGGCTACACCTTC
11,TRBV2,TRBJ1-4,-,-,CASSEGEKLFF,TGTGCCAGCAGTGAAGGTGAAAAACTGTTTTTT
13,TRBV7-6,TRBJ2-7,-,TRBD1,CASSKQQGDEQYF,TGTGCCAGCAGCAAACAACAGGGGGACGAGCAGTACTTC
12,TRBV7-9,TRBJ2-3,-,-,CASSEVADTQYF,TGTGCCAGCAGCGAAGTGGCTGATACGCAGTATTTT
14,TRBV7-2,TRBJ2-1,few,-,CASSLGSDYNEQFF,TGTGCCAGCAGCTTAGGGTCGGACTACAATGAGCAGTTCTTC